Each of the 18 T cell receptor beta chains below was sequenced from the same sample in a study of cytomegalovirus exposure and HLA in healthy donors. The PCR made use of 60 Vbeta and 13 Jbeta primers. Generated by immunoSEQ multiplex PCR, the TCRdb table keeps only in-frame clones and is missing some. Altogether 160,000 or so clones are present, around 82% being singletons, with the ten largest covering roughly a tenth. Specimen: PBMCs. The source is a man aged 45-65 years in good health and CMV-seropositive.

This chain's CDR3 is CASSQDRGATNEKLFF. CDR3 DNA sequence: TGTGCCAGCAGCCAAGATAGGGGCGCAACTAATGAAAAACTGTTTTTT. J is TRBJ1-4 and V is TRBV11-2; TRBD1 is a possible D gene (5 bases). The germline V gene has CDR1 SGHAT and CDR2 FQNNGV. The CDR3 length is 16 residues. The V end was cut by 5 bases, the J end by 0 bases, with 13 bases between.

The chain uses TRBV6-5 and TRBJ1-1; the match to TRBD1 covers 7 bases. This CDR3 comprises 14 residues. J was trimmed by 2 bases and V by 7 bases; bases with no gene match: 7. The germline V gene has CDR1 MNHEY and CDR2 SVGAGI. CDR3 in amino acids: CASTIDRVNTEAFF. CDR3 DNA sequence: TGTGCCAGCACCATCGACAGGGTTAACACTGAAGCTTTCTTT.

The V and J genes are TRBV28 and TRBJ1-3, with a weak D call TRBD1 (6 bases). V was clipped by 4 bases and J by 6 bases, with 19 bases between them. This CDR3 region has 16 residues. CDR1 is MDHEN, CDR2 SYDVKM, per germline. CDR3: CASSSQGSIQKNTIYF. CDR3 DNA sequence: TGTGCCAGCAGTTCACAGGGTAGTATTCAGAAAAACACCATATATTTT.

The chain uses TRBV11-1 and TRBJ2-3, with D possibly being TRBD2 (5 bases). Germline CDR1 SGHAT, CDR2 FQDESV (reference sequence). The V gene lost 3 bases and the J gene lost 4 bases, with 17 bases spanning the gap. This CDR3 spans 16 amino acids. CDR3 nucleotide sequence: TGTGCCAGCAGCTTGTGGACTCCTCATACGGCAGATACGCAGTATTTT. Protein product: CASSLWTPHTADTQYF.

The V call is TRBV5-4, the J call TRBJ2-7; 7 bases fit TRBD1. CDR1 and CDR2 from the germline V gene are SGHNT and YYREEE (reference sequence). Trimming removed 0 bases from V and 5 bases from J; junction bases left unmatched: 8. This CDR3 has 15 amino acids. The CDR3 loop reads CASSLAGRGIDEQYF. CDR3 in DNA: TGTGCCAGCAGCTTGGCGGGCAGGGGGATCGACGAGCAGTACTTC.

The rearrangement links TRBV10-3 to TRBJ2-7, with a weak D call TRBD1 (6 bases). Germline CDR1 and CDR2: ENHRY and SYGVKD. This CDR3 spans 15 amino acids. V was trimmed by 0 bases and J by 3 bases, leaving 12 bases between them. The CDR3 reads CAISESADRVYEQYF. The CDR3 DNA reads TGTGCCATCAGTGAGTCGGCGGACAGAGTCTACGAGCAGTACTTC.

V and J are TRBV4-3 and TRBJ1-5, with D tentatively TRBD1 (5 bases). From germline, CDR1 is LGHNA and CDR2 YSLEER. Between the trimmed V and J ends, which lost 1 base and 7 bases, there was a span of 11 bases. This CDR3 is built from 14 residues. The CDR3 loop reads CASSQGTSGQPQHF. For the CDR3, the DNA is TGCGCCAGCAGCCAAGGGACATCCGGGCAGCCCCAGCATTTT.

The chain couples TRBV6-1 to TRBJ1-2; a possible D gene is TRBD1 (6 bases). The CDR3 spans 14 residues. Germline assignment: CDR1 MNHNS and CDR2 SASEGT. The V gene lost 5 bases and the J gene lost 5 bases, with 15 bases spanning the gap. CDR3 protein: CASSSRQEIYGYTF. In DNA, the CDR3 is TGTGCCAGCAGTAGTAGACAGGAGATATATGGCTACACCTTC.

The CDR3 loop reads CASQQGLWDYGYTF. The CDR3 DNA is TGTGCCAGTCAACAGGGGCTCTGGGACTATGGCTACACCTTC. V and J are TRBV19 and TRBJ1-2; TRBD1 aligns across 7 bases. CDR3 length: 14 residues. The germline V gene has CDR1 LNHDA and CDR2 SQIVND (reference sequence). V shed 8 bases and J 3 bases; nucleotides not matched to a gene: 9. The whole variable domain, remainder taken from reference TRBV19 and TRBJ1-2, is DGGITQSPKYLFRKEGQNVTLSCEQNLNHDAMYWYRQDPGQGLRLIYYSQIVNDFQKGDIAEGYSVSREKKESFPLTVTSAQKNPTAFYLCASQQGLWDYGYTFGSGTRLTVV.

This CDR3 is CASSATSGVRQETQYF. CDR3 bases: TGTGCCAGCAGCGCTACTAGCGGGGTAAGACAAGAGACCCAGTACTTC. The chain joins TRBV5-4 to TRBJ2-5; 10 bases are a match to TRBD2. The germline V gene encodes CDR1 SGHNT and CDR2 YYREEE (reference sequence). Germline trimming cut 4 bases from V and 2 bases from J; bases unmatched to any gene: 8. The CDR3 extends over 16 amino acids.

This chain joins TRBV11-2 and TRBJ2-7; 8 bases fit TRBD1. Germline V gene sequence: CDR1 SGHAT, CDR2 FQNNGV. Unmatched junction bases numbered 9, after V lost 5 bases and J lost 3 bases. CDR3 length equals 15 residues. The chain's CDR3 is CASSRGPDRDYEQYF. The CDR3 coding sequence is TGTGCCAGCAGCCGGGGTCCGGACAGGGACTACGAGCAGTACTTC.

CDR3 sequence reads: CASSLGGGDLLGAYNEQFF. Here the CDR3 DNA reads TGTGCCAGCAGCTTAGGAGGGGGGGACTTACTAGGGGCCTACAATGAGCAGTTCTTC. This chain joins TRBV7-9 and TRBJ2-1; the D gene is possibly TRBD2 (7 bases). The length of the CDR3 is 19 residues. V was trimmed by 1 base and J by 2 bases, leaving 21 bases between them. Germline loops: CDR1 SEHNR, CDR2 FQNEAQ (reference sequence).

V and J are TRBV28 and TRBJ1-3; D unresolved. CDR1 is MDHEN, CDR2 SYDVKM, per germline. The V end lost 1 base, the J end lost 4 bases, and 5 bases lay between the germline ends. The CDR3 length is 13 residues. CDR3 nucleotides: TGTGCCAGCAGTTTATCGGGGGGAAACACCATATATTTT. Translation: CASSLSGGNTIYF.

The chain is built from TRBV27 and TRBJ2-1; 13 bases match TRBD2. V gave up 4 bases and J gave up 1 base; unmatched junction bases: 10. This CDR3 has 19 residues. CDR1 and CDR2 from the germline V gene are MNHEY and SMNVEV (reference sequence). The CDR3 bases are TGTGCCAGCAGTTATACTACTAGCGGGAGGGCCTTTTCCTACAATGAGCAGTTCTTC. As protein: CASSYTTSGRAFSYNEQFF.

The CDR3 is CASSKTGENTEAFF. The CDR3 DNA reads as TGTGCCAGCAGCAAAACAGGAGAGAACACTGAAGCTTTCTTT. V gene TRBV11-3 combines with J gene TRBJ1-1; a weak D match, TRBD1 (5 bases). Between the trimmed V and J ends, which lost 5 bases and 1 base, there was a span of 11 bases. Germline CDR1 reads SGHNT; CDR2 reads YENEEA. The CDR3 is made up of 14 amino acids. Variable domain in full (rest from reference TRBV11-3 and TRBJ1-1): EAGVVQSPRYKIIEKKQPVAFWCNPISGHNTLYWYLQNLGQGPELLIRYENEEAVDDSQLPKDRFSAERLKGVDSTLKIQPAELGDSAVYLCASSKTGENTEAFFGQGTRLTVV.

The chain joins TRBV27 to TRBJ1-5; tentatively, D is TRBD1 (6 bases). CDR1 is MNHEY, CDR2 SMNVEV, per germline (reference sequence). This CDR3 comprises 14 residues. Deletions cut 3 bases from V and 5 bases from J, with 11 bases between. The CDR3 DNA is TGTGCCAGCAGTTTCACAGGGTTGGATCAGCCCCAGCATTTT. Amino acids: CASSFTGLDQPQHF.

This rearrangement joins TRBV19 to TRBJ1-6, with 8 bases matching TRBD1. Per germline, CDR1 LNHDA and CDR2 SQIVND (reference sequence). The ends lost 3 bases at V and 14 bases at J; junction bases unmatched: 9. The CDR3 has 14 residues. CDR3 sequence reads: CASSIPGQVLTLHF. CDR3 sequence (DNA): TGTGCCAGTAGTATTCCGGGACAGGTCCTCACCCTCCACTTT.

V and J are TRBV28 and TRBJ2-3; TRBD2 aligns across 9 bases. The V segment lost 7 bases and the J segment 6 bases; nucleotides outside the gene matches: 8. The germline V gene encodes CDR1 MDHEN and CDR2 SYDVKM. CDR3 length equals 14 residues. The CDR3 reads CASMGRGGLDTQYF. DNA of the CDR3: TGTGCCAGCATGGGGCGGGGGGGCTTGGATACGCAGTATTTT.